The 30 T cell receptor beta chains given below trace back to one sample, sequenced in a study of blood T cell repertoires in COVID-19. The assay was immunoSEQ multiplex PCR, and TCRdb's table has in-frame clones only and misses some. Here the sample spans under 200,000 clones, around 74% being singletons. Sequenced material: peripheral blood. The receptors stem from a woman of 80 years or more with acute or convalescent COVID-19.

This clone has only a few counts. The J gene is TRBJ2-1, the V gene TRBV19; D might be TRBD1 (6 bases). The V end was cut by 3 bases, the J end by 4 bases, with 10 bases between. Germline CDR1 is LNHDA and CDR2 is SQIVND (reference sequence). CDR3 length equals 14 residues. The CDR3 reads CASSIGTLYNEQFF. The DNA for the CDR3 is TGTGCCAGTAGTATCGGGACACTTTACAATGAGCAGTTCTTC.

V usage is TRBV6-1 and J usage is TRBJ1-2; 10 positions match TRBD1. V gave up 3 bases and J gave up 8 bases; unmatched junction bases: 15. Germline V gene sequence: CDR1 MNHNS, CDR2 SASEGT. This CDR3 is 17 amino acids long. The CDR3 sequence: CASSDIGTGATFYGYTF. The CDR3 DNA follows: TGTGCCAGCAGTGATATCGGGACAGGGGCCACATTTTACGGCTACACCTTC.

The chain combines TRBV2 with TRBJ1-5; possible D gene TRBD1, 6 bases. V lost 0 bases and J 6 bases, leaving 12 bases between the germline ends. This CDR3 spans 15 amino acids. The germline V gene encodes CDR1 SNHLY and CDR2 FYNNEI. The CDR3 DNA sequence: TGTGCCAGCAGTGAAGCCAACAGGGCGGCTCAGCCCCAGCATTTT. Its protein product is CASSEANRAAQPQHF.

The chain employs TRBV19 and TRBJ2-3; tentatively, D is TRBD1 (6 bases). V lost 5 bases and J 3 bases, leaving 12 bases between the germline ends. This CDR3 is built from 14 residues. Germline CDR1 is LNHDA and CDR2 is SQIVND (reference sequence). The CDR3 DNA follows: TGTGCCAGTAGTCCCCAGGGACATACAGATACGCAGTATTTT. It specifies CASSPQGHTDTQYF.

This clone appeared a single time. This sequence joins TRBV5-5 and TRBJ1-6, with 8 bases lining up with TRBD1. The junction had 16 bases not matched to a gene; V was cut back by 4 bases and J by 7 bases. The CDR3 sequence is 18 residues long. Germline-derived CDR1 and CDR2 are SGHKS and YYEKEE (reference sequence). As DNA, the CDR3 is TGTGCCAGCAGCAACGCGGCAGGGGGCGGGCTGGCAAATTCACCCCTCCACTTT. Its translation: CASSNAAGGGLANSPLHF.

This chain joins TRBV30 and TRBJ2-7; D remains ambiguous. Germline V CDR1 and CDR2: GTSNPN, SVGIG (reference sequence). The CDR3 extends over 11 amino acids. With 5 bases removed from V and 7 bases from J, the gap between germline ends came to 12 bases. CDR3 loop: CAWGVAEEQYF. The CDR3 DNA reads as TGTGCCTGGGGCGTAGCTGAAGAGCAGTACTTC.

This clone was picked up a small number of times. Other DNA variants within this sample encode the same CDR3. This chain joins TRBV24-1 and TRBJ2-3, with D perhaps TRBD2 (6 bases). Looked up from germline, CDR1 is KGHDR and CDR2 is SFDVKD. The CDR3 is 16 residues long. With 3 bases removed from V and 1 base from J, the gap between germline ends came to 13 bases. The CDR3 DNA reads TGTGCCACCAGTGATAGCCGAGGAGGGGGCACAGATACGCAGTATTTT. It yields the protein CATSDSRGGGTDTQYF.

The chain uses TRBV5-4 and TRBJ1-1, with D possibly being TRBD1 (6 bases). Trimming shortened V by 3 bases and J by 5 bases, and 17 bases separated the two germline ends. CDR1 is SGHNT, CDR2 YYREEE, per germline (reference sequence). This CDR3 is 15 amino acids long. The CDR3 nucleotides are TGTGCCAGCAGCTCTAAACAGGGTGAGGTGACTGAAGCTTTCTTT. This encodes CASSSKQGEVTEAFF.

This clone was picked up a small number of times. The V call is TRBV7-9, the J call TRBJ2-2; the match to TRBD1 covers 9 bases. V lost 6 bases to trimming and J lost 9 bases; unmatched junction nucleotides: 8. The CDR3 covers 14 residues. Germline V gives CDR1 SEHNR, CDR2 FQNEAQ (reference sequence). CDR3 sequence reads: CASRPKQGAWELFF. Written as DNA, the CDR3 is TGTGCCAGCAGGCCCAAACAGGGGGCCTGGGAGCTGTTTTTT. Combining the CDR3 with reference TRBV7-9 and TRBJ2-2 gives the whole variable domain DTGVSQNPRHKITKRGQNVTFRCDPISEHNRLYWYRQTLGQGPEFLTYFQNEAQLEKSRLLSDRFSAERPKGSFSTLEIQRTEQGDSAMYLCASRPKQGAWELFFGEGSRLTVL.

The chain carries TRBV7-8 and TRBJ2-1; weak D call: TRBD2 (7 bases). The V gene's germline CDR1 is SGHVS and CDR2 FQNEAQ. V gave up 4 bases and J gave up 9 bases, with 22 bases separating them. This CDR3 contains 16 residues. The CDR3 DNA reads as TGTGCCAGCAGCTATGGCCTGGGGGGGGCGTCCTCTGAGCAGTTCTTC. This codes for CASSYGLGGASSEQFF.

This rearrangement joins TRBV12-3 or TRBV12-4 to TRBJ2-1; D remains ambiguous. Trimming pared 7 bases from V and 9 bases from J, leaving 16 bases between. The CDR3 loop spans 13 amino acids. The DNA for the CDR3 is TGTGCCAGCACTCCGATAAACCCGGGTGAGCAGTTCTTC. Encoded protein: CASTPINPGEQFF.

In its sample, this clone was seen a few times. V and J are TRBV6-5 and TRBJ2-1; TRBD2 aligns across 10 bases. The junction had 3 bases not matched to a gene; V was cut back by 2 bases and J by 8 bases. Germline CDR1 reads MNHEY; CDR2 reads SVGAGI. The CDR3 is made up of 14 amino acids. CDR3 coding DNA: TGTGCCAGCAGTTACGTCCTAGCGGGAGATGAGCAGTTCTTC. The encoded protein is CASSYVLAGDEQFF.

The rearrangement links TRBV7-6 to TRBJ2-3, with a tentative D call TRBD2 (5 bases). The CDR3 has 13 amino acids. Deletions cut 4 bases from V and 6 bases from J, with 11 bases between. Germline assignment: CDR1 SGHVS and CDR2 FNYEAQ. CDR3 sequence reads: CASSSGSADTQYF. The CDR3 region has the DNA TGTGCCAGCAGCTCGGGGAGTGCGGATACGCAGTATTTT.

The chain couples TRBV19 to TRBJ1-5; TRBD1 matches at 8 bases. CDR1 LNHDA and CDR2 SQIVND come from the germline V gene (reference sequence). The CDR3 is made up of 15 amino acids. J gave up 10 bases and V 3 bases, and 11 bases lay outside the gene matches. DNA of the CDR3: TGTGCCAGTAGTATGGGACAGGCGTACGTGGGACCCCAGCATTTT. Translating gives CASSMGQAYVGPQHF.

The chain uses TRBV6-5 and TRBJ1-4, with TRBD1 as a possible D gene (6 bases). Per germline, CDR1 MNHEY and CDR2 SVGAGI. Trimming took off 6 bases at V and 10 bases at J, with 21 bases between the two ends. This CDR3 spans 15 amino acids. The CDR3 sequence: CASSLRQAAITKLFF. In DNA form, the CDR3 reads TGTGCCAGCAGCCTCAGACAGGCGGCAATAACAAAACTGTTTTTT.

The chain uses TRBV19 and TRBJ1-5; D not resolved. CDR3 size: 14 residues. Germline V gene data show CDR1 as LNHDA and CDR2 as SQIVND (reference sequence). V lost 3 bases, J lost 7 bases, and 13 bases lay in between. CDR3 amino acids: CASSMVAVEQPQHF. CDR3 in DNA: TGTGCCAGTAGTATGGTGGCGGTGGAGCAGCCCCAGCATTTT.

The rearrangement uses TRBV6-5 and TRBJ2-2; 7 nucleotides align to TRBD1. V lost 7 bases to trimming and J lost 6 bases; unmatched junction nucleotides: 8. CDR3 length: 14 residues. Germline CDR1 is MNHEY and CDR2 is SVGAGI. CDR3 in DNA: TGTGCCAGCACCGTTACAGGGGCCGCCGGGGAGCTGTTTTTT. This codes for CASTVTGAAGELFF.

This clone was picked up a small number of times. The V call is TRBV19, the J call TRBJ1-1, with 7 bases identical to TRBD1. The CDR3 loop spans 13 amino acids. V was pared by 5 bases and J by 7 bases, with 7 bases of the junction left unmatched. The germline gives CDR1 LNHDA, CDR2 SQIVND (reference sequence). The CDR3 DNA is TGTGCCAGTAGTGACAGGGATGGTGATGAAGCTTTCTTT. It translates to CASSDRDGDEAFF.

The chain links TRBV6-6 to TRBJ1-2; 7 bases fit TRBD1. The CDR3 consists of 14 residues. The trim removed 7 bases at V and 0 bases at J, leaving 5 bases unmatched. Germline loops: CDR1 MNHNY, CDR2 SVGAGI (reference sequence). The CDR3 sequence: CASIATGTNYGYTF. CDR3 bases: TGTGCCAGCATCGCGACAGGGACTAACTATGGCTACACCTTC.

The chain carries TRBV18 and TRBJ1-4, with 9 bases identical to TRBD1. J was trimmed by 5 bases and V by 0 bases; bases with no gene match: 7. The CDR3 is made up of 17 amino acids. The germline V gene has CDR1 KGHSH and CDR2 LQKENI. CDR3 in amino acids: CASSPPSGQGGNEKLFF. The DNA of the CDR3 is TGTGCCAGCTCACCACCGTCGGGACAGGGTGGGAATGAAAAACTGTTTTTT.

In nucleotides, the CDR3 is TGCGCCAGCAGCCAAGAAAGGGGTAAGCCCCAGCATTTT. Amino acid sequence: CASSQERGKPQHF. The chain employs TRBV4-3 and TRBJ1-5, with D possibly being TRBD1 (5 bases). Germline V gene data show CDR1 as LGHNA and CDR2 as YSLEER. V lost 0 bases, J lost 8 bases, and 8 bases lay in between. The CDR3 runs 13 residues.

The gene calls are TRBV5-1 and TRBJ1-2, with 7 bases fitting TRBD1. Germline V gene lookup returns CDR1 SGHRS and CDR2 YFSETQ. The CDR3 contains 14 residues. V lost 3 bases and J lost 4; bases outside the gene matches: 6. The CDR3 protein is CASSSQGRGYGYTF. In DNA, the CDR3 is TGCGCCAGCAGCTCACAGGGGCGGGGCTATGGCTACACCTTC.

The V gene is TRBV18, the J gene TRBJ2-4, with TRBD1 matching over 7 bases. Germline V gene sequence: CDR1 KGHSH, CDR2 LQKENI. This CDR3 has 13 residues. V shed 3 bases, J shed 7 bases, and the junction held 3 bases outside the gene matches. CDR3 in DNA: TGTGCCAGCTCACCCGGGACAGAGAACATTCAGTACTTC. Protein product: CASSPGTENIQYF. Full variable domain (outside the CDR3, taken from reference TRBV18 and TRBJ2-4): NAGVMQNPRHLVRRRGQEARLRCSPMKGHSHVYWYRQLPEEGLKFMVYLQKENIIDESGMPKERFSAEFPKEGPSILRIQQVVRGDSAAYFCASSPGTENIQYFGAGTRLSVL.

The chain carries TRBV4-2 and TRBJ2-3, with 16 bases that match TRBD2. Trimming cost V 4 bases and J 3 bases; bases outside gene matches: 1. The CDR3 has 16 residues. CDR1 is LGHNA, CDR2 YNFKEQ, per germline. As DNA, the CDR3 is TGTGCCAGCAGCCTGGGACTAGCGGGAGGGACAGATACGCAGTATTTT. This translates into CASSLGLAGGTDTQYF.

This chain links TRBV14 with TRBJ2-1, with D tentatively TRBD2 (7 bases). This CDR3 is built from 14 residues. The germline CDR1 and CDR2 sequences are SGHDN and FVKESK. The ends were cut back, 4 bases at V and 7 bases at J, with 14 bases in the middle. The CDR3 sequence: CASSRSGGRNEQFF. CDR3 sequence (DNA): TGTGCCAGCAGCCGTTCGGGGGGCCGAAATGAGCAGTTCTTC.

The gene calls are TRBV4-2 and TRBJ2-3; 10 nucleotides line up with TRBD2. The CDR3 has 16 residues. V shed 3 bases and J 1 base; nucleotides not matched to a gene: 4. Germline-derived CDR1 and CDR2 are LGHNA and YNFKEQ. CDR3: CASSQGGTSGTDTQYF. CDR3 DNA sequence: TGTGCCAGCAGCCAGGGCGGGACTAGCGGCACAGATACGCAGTATTTT.

The chain is built from TRBV29-1 and TRBJ2-7, with 9 bases aligning to TRBD1. V was pared by 7 bases and J by 6 bases, with 10 bases of the junction left unmatched. The germline CDR1 and CDR2 sequences are SQVTM and ANQGSEA. This CDR3 contains 13 residues. In DNA, the CDR3 is TGCAGCGGAACAAGACAGGGGGAAACCGAGCAGTACTTC. This translates into CSGTRQGETEQYF.

The chain combines TRBV12-5 with TRBJ2-2, with 8 bases fitting TRBD1. This CDR3 has 12 residues. Germline CDR1 is LGHNT and CDR2 is FRNRAP. V shed 3 bases and J 11 bases; nucleotides not matched to a gene: 2. The CDR3 bases are TGTGCTAGTGGTTTAGACAGGGGAGAGCTGTTTTTT. Its protein product is CASGLDRGELFF.

V usage is TRBV11-3 and J usage is TRBJ2-1, with a tentative D call TRBD2 (5 bases). V shed 0 bases and J shed 5 bases, with 14 bases lying between them. The CDR3 is 16 residues long. CDR1 is SGHNT, CDR2 YENEEA, per germline. DNA for the CDR3: TGTGCCAGCAGCTTAGATCTAGCCGGGTTAAACAATGAGCAGTTCTTC. Translating it yields CASSLDLAGLNNEQFF. Combining the CDR3 with reference TRBV11-3 and TRBJ2-1 gives the whole variable domain EAGVVQSPRYKIIEKKQPVAFWCNPISGHNTLYWYLQNLGQGPELLIRYENEEAVDDSQLPKDRFSAERLKGVDSTLKIQPAELGDSAVYLCASSLDLAGLNNEQFFGPGTRLTVL.

This chain joins TRBV6-5 and TRBJ2-7; a weak D match, TRBD1 (6 bases). The V end was cut by 8 bases, the J end by 5 bases, with 13 bases between. This CDR3 has 12 residues. CDR1 MNHEY and CDR2 SVGAGI come from the germline V gene. CDR3 loop: CASGLRGNEQYF. In DNA, the CDR3 is TGTGCCAGCGGCCTAAGGGGGAACGAGCAGTACTTC.